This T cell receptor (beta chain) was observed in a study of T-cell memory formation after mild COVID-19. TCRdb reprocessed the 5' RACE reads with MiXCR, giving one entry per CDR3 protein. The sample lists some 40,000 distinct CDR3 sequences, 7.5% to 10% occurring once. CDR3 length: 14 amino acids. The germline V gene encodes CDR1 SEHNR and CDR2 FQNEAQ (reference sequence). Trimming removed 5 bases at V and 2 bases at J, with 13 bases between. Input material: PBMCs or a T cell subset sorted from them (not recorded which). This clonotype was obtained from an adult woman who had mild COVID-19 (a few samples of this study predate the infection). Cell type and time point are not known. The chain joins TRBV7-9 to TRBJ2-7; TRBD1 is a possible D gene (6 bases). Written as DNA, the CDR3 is TGTGCCAGCAGCCGAAACGACAGGACCTACGAGCAGTACTTC. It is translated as CASSRNDRTYEQYF.